Given below is one TCR beta chain in context. Both 60 Vbeta primers and 13 Jbeta primers went into the PCR. Sequencing was performed with immunoSEQ multiplex PCR; in TCRdb, only in-frame clones are kept and a portion is missing. The table lists about 150,000 clones, around three quarters of them singletons. The data derive from a study of cytomegalovirus exposure and HLA in healthy donors. The TCR comes from a woman in her 40s in good health and CMV-seronegative. Material for sequencing was PBMCs.

The CDR3 nucleotides read TGTGCCAGCAGTCTCCAGGGCCTTCTCCCCTACGAGCAGTACTTC. Protein: CASSLQGLLPYEQYF. The chain uses TRBV13 and TRBJ2-7; D is perhaps TRBD1 (5 bases). The CDR3 contains 15 residues. CDR1 and CDR2 from the germline V gene are PRHDT and FYEKMQ (reference sequence). The ends were cut back, 6 bases at V and 2 bases at J, with 17 bases in the middle.